The T cell receptor beta chain described here comes from a study of cytomegalovirus exposure and HLA in healthy donors. Whole-study results and caveats: Links to common viral pathogens appeared, in a later analysis, for several of the most significant clusters.

Of note for this clone: Its antigen is not known. The sample has other DNA sequences that encode this CDR3 too.

In the PCR, 60 Vbeta and 13 Jbeta primers were used. Clones were read by immunoSEQ multiplex PCR, and TCRdb kept only the in-frame ones, dropping some. The sample yields under 250,000 clones, around 76% seen once. V was pared by 3 bases and J by 5 bases, with 11 bases between. CDR1 and CDR2 from the germline V gene are GTSNPN and SVGIG (reference sequence). The CDR3 spans 12 residues. The chain couples TRBV30 to TRBJ2-7; D perhaps matches TRBD2 (5 bases). The sequenced material came from PBMCs. This receptor was taken from a man between 18 and 29 years old in good health and CMV-seronegative. The CDR3 DNA is TGTGCCTGGAGCACGTCGGGGAACGAGCAGTACTTC. This translates into CAWSTSGNEQYF.